This T cell receptor (beta chain) was sequenced for a study of cytomegalovirus exposure and HLA in healthy donors. This clone came up a few times. Germline V gene lookup returns CDR1 SGHRS and CDR2 YFSETQ. The CDR3 runs 13 residues. Trimming stripped 7 bases from V and 6 bases from J, with 17 bases between. 60 Vbeta and 13 Jbeta primers were used in PCR. Profiled with immunoSEQ multiplex PCR; TCRdb holds only in-frame clones, not every one. The sample consists of roughly 160,000 clones, roughly 78% of them appearing once. The chain links TRBV5-1 to TRBJ2-7, with D maybe TRBD2 (6 bases). Sequencing was done on a sample of PBMCs. The origin of this receptor is a woman aged 45-59 years in good health and CMV-seropositive. The CDR3 sequence: CASVPDKGGEQYF. The CDR3 DNA reads as TGCGCCAGCGTGCCGGATAAGGGAGGCGAGCAGTACTTC. The variable domain in full, with the rest retrieved from reference TRBV5-1 and TRBJ2-7, is KAGVTQTPRYLIKTRGQQVTLSCSPISGHRSVSWYQQTPGQGLQFLFEYFSETQRNKGNFPGRFSGRQFSNSRSEMNVSTLELGDSALYLCASVPDKGGEQYFGPGTRLTVT.